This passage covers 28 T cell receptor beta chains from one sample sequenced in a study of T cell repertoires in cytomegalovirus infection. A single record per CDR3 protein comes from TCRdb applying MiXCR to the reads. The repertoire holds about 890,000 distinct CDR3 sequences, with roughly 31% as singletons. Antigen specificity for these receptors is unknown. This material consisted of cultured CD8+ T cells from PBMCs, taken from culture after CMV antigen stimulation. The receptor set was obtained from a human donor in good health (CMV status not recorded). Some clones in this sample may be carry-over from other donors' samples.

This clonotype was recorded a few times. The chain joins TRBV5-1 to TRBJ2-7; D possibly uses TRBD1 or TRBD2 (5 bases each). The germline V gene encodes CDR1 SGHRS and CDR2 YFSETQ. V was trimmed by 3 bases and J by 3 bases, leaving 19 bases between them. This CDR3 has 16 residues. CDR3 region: CASSSNLRDGIYEQYF. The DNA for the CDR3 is TGCGCCAGCAGCTCAAACCTCCGGGACGGGATCTACGAGCAGTACTTC. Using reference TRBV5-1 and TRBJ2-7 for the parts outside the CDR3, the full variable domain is KAGVTQTPRYLIKTRGQQVTLSCSPISGHRSVSWYQQTPGQGLQFLFEYFSETQRNKGNFPGRFSGRQFSNSRSEMNVSTLELGDSALYLCASSSNLRDGIYEQYFGPGTRLTVT.

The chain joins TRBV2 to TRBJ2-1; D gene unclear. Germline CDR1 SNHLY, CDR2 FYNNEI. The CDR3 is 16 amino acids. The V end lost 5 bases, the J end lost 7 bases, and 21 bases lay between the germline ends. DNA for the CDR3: TGTGCCAGCAGTCCATGGGTGGGATTCGAAGGGAATGAGCAGTTCTTC. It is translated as CASSPWVGFEGNEQFF. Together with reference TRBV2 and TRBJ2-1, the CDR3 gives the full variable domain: EPEVTQTPSHQVTQMGQEVILRCVPISNHLYFYWYRQILGQKVEFLVSFYNNEISEKSEIFDDQFSVERPDGSNFTLKIRSTKLEDSAMYFCASSPWVGFEGNEQFFGPGTRLTVL.

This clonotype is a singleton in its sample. Here the CDR3 reads CASSDYGGQGAGEQYF. The CDR3 DNA follows: TGTGCCAGCAGTGATTATGGGGGACAGGGGGCAGGGGAGCAGTACTTC. The rearrangement uses TRBV25-1 and TRBJ2-7; 12 bases are shared with TRBD1. The CDR3 consists of 16 residues. Germline trimming cut 3 bases from V and 7 bases from J; bases unmatched to any gene: 10. Germline V gene lookup returns CDR1 MGHDK and CDR2 SYGVNS.

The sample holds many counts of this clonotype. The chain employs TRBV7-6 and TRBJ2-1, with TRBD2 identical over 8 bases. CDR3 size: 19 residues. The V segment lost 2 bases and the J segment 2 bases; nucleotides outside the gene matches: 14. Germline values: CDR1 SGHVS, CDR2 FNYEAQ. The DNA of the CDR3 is TGTGCCAGCAGCTTAAAGAACCAGGCGGCGGGGGGAGCCTACAATGAGCAGTTCTTC. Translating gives CASSLKNQAAGGAYNEQFF.

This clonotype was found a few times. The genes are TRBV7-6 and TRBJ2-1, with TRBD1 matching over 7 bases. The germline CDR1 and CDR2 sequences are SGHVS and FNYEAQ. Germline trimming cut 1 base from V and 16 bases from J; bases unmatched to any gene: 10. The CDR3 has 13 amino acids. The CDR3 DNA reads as TGTGCCAGCAGCTTAGGCTCGGCAGGGGGAACCTTCTTC. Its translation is CASSLGSAGGTFF.

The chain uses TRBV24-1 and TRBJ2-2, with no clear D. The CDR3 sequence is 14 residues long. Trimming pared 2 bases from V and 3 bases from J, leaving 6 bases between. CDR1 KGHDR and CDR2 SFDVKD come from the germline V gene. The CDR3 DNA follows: TGTGCCACCAGTGATTGGGAAGACACCGGGGAGCTGTTTTTT. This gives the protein CATSDWEDTGELFF.

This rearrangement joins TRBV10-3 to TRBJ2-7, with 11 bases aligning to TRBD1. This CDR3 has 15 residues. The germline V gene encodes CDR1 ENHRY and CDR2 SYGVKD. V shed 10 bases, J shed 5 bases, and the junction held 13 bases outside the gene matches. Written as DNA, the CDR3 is TGTGCCACTGTGGGAATTGGGACAGGGGGGAACGAGCAGTACTTC. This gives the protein CATVGIGTGGNEQYF.

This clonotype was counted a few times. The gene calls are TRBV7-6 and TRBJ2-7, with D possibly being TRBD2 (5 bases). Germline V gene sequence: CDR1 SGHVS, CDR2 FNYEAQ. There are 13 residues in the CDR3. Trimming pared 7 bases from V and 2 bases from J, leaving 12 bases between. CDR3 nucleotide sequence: TGTGCCAGCACTCCGTACGGGGCCTACGAGCAGTACGTC. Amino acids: CASTPYGAYEQYV.

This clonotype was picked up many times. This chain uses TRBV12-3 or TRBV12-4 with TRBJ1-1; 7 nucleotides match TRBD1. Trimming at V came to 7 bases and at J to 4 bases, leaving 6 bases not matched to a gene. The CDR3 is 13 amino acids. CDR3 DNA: TGTGCCAGCACTACCAGGACAGGCACTGAAGCTTTCTTT. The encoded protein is CASTTRTGTEAFF.

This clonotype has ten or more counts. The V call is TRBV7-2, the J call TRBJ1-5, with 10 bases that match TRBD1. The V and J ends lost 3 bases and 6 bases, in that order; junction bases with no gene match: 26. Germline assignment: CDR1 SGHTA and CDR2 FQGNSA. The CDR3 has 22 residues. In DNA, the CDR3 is TGTGCCAGCAGCTTGGACTTAATCATCCCCGGGACAGGGGCGCAGGCTCGTCAGCCCCAGCATTTT. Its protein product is CASSLDLIIPGTGAQARQPQHF.

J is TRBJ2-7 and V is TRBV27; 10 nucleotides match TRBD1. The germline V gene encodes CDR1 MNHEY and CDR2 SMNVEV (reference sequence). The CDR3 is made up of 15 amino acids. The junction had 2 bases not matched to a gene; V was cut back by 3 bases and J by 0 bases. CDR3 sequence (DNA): TGTGCCAGCAGTTTCGGGGACAGGGGCTCCTACGAGCAGTACTTC. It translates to CASSFGDRGSYEQYF.

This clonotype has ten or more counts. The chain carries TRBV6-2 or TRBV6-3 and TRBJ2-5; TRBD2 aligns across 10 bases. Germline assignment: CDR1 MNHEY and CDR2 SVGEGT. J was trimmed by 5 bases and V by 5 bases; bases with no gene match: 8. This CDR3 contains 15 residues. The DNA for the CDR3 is TGTGCCAGCAGTCTCGCGGGACTAGCGAGCGAGACCCAGTACTTC. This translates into CASSLAGLASETQYF.

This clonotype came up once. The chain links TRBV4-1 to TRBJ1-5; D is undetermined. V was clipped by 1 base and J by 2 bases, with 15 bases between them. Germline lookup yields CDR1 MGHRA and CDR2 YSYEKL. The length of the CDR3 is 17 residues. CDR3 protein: CASSQVSGLQGNQPQHF. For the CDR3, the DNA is TGCGCCAGCAGCCAAGTTTCAGGCCTCCAGGGCAATCAGCCCCAGCATTTT.

The CDR3 DNA reads TGTGCCAGCTCCCCGGACGAATGGACAGGGTTCAATGAGCAGTTCTTC. Its translation is CASSPDEWTGFNEQFF. The V gene is TRBV18, the J gene TRBJ2-1; 8 positions match TRBD1. CDR3 size: 16 residues. In germline, CDR1 is KGHSH, CDR2 LQKENI. The J segment lost 6 bases and the V segment lost 6 bases, leaving 13 bases of the junction unmatched.

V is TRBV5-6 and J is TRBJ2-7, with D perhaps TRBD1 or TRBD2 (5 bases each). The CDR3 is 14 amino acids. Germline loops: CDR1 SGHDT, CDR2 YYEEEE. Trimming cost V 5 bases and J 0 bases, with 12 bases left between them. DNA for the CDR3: TGTGCCAGCAGATCCGGGACCGTCTCCTACGAGCAGTACTTC. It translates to CASRSGTVSYEQYF.

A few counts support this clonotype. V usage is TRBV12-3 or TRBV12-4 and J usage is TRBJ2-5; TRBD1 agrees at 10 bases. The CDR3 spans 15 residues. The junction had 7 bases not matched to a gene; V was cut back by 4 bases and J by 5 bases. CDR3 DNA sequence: TGTGCCAGCAGTTCAACGGGACAGGGGAGGGAGACCCAGTACTTC. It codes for CASSSTGQGRETQYF.

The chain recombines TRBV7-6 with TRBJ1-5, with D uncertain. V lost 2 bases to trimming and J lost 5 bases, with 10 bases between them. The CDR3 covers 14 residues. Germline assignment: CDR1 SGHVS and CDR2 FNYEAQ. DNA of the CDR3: TGTGCCAGCAGCTTACCAGGCCTGGATCAGCCCCAGCATTTT. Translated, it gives CASSLPGLDQPQHF.

CDR3 in DNA: TGTGCCAGCAGTTTACAGTCAGGGGGAATGAACACTGAAGCTTTCTTT. As protein: CASSLQSGGMNTEAFF. The chain has TRBV27 and TRBJ1-1; TRBD1 agrees at 7 bases. The V and J ends lost 2 bases and 0 bases, in that order; junction bases with no gene match: 6. Germline V lookup: CDR1 MNHEY, CDR2 SMNVEV (reference sequence). The CDR3 runs to 16 residues.

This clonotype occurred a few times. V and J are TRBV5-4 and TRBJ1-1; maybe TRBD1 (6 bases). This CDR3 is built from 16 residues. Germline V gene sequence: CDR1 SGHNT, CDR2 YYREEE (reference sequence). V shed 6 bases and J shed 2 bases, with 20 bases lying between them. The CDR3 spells CASTRDKPNVNTEAFF. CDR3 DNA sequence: TGTGCCAGCACCCGGGACAAACCGAATGTAAACACTGAAGCTTTCTTT. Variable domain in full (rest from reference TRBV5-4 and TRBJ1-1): ETGVTQSPTHLIKTRGQQVTLRCSSQSGHNTVSWYQQALGQGPQFIFQYYREEENGRGNFPPRFSGLQFPNYSSELNVNALELDDSALYLCASTRDKPNVNTEAFFGQGTRLTVV.

The CDR3 DNA follows: TGTGCCAGCAGCCGACTAGCGGAAGGCACAGATACGCAGTATTTT. Protein product: CASSRLAEGTDTQYF. The V call is TRBV7-6, the J call TRBJ2-3; 9 bases map to TRBD2. The CDR3 is 15 amino acids. Per germline, CDR1 SGHVS and CDR2 FNYEAQ. Germline trimming cut 5 bases from V and 1 base from J; bases unmatched to any gene: 4.

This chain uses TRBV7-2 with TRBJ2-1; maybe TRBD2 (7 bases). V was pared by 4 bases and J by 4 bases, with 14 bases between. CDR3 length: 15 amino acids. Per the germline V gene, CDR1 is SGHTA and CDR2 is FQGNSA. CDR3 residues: CASSSTAGAYNEQFF. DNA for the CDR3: TGTGCCAGCAGCTCCACGGCGGGGGCTTACAATGAGCAGTTCTTC.

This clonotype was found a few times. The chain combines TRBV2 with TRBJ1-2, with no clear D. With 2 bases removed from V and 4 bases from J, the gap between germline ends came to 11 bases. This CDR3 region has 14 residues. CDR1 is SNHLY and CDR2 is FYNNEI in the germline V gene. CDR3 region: CASSESEVVYGYTF. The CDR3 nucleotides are TGTGCCAGCAGTGAAAGCGAGGTAGTCTATGGCTACACCTTC. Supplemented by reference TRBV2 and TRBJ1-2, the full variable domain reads EPEVTQTPSHQVTQMGQEVILRCVPISNHLYFYWYRQILGQKVEFLVSFYNNEISEKSEIFDDQFSVERPDGSNFTLKIRSTKLEDSAMYFCASSESEVVYGYTFGSGTRLTVV.

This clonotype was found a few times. DNA of the CDR3: TGTGCCAGCAGCGTAGAGGGGGGGGCCTACAATGAGCAGTTCTTC. Protein sequence: CASSVEGGAYNEQFF. The chain carries TRBV9 and TRBJ2-1; the D gene is possibly TRBD2 (7 bases). V dropped 0 bases and J dropped 2 bases, with 9 bases sitting between them. This CDR3 spans 15 amino acids. The germline gives CDR1 SGDLS, CDR2 YYNGEE.

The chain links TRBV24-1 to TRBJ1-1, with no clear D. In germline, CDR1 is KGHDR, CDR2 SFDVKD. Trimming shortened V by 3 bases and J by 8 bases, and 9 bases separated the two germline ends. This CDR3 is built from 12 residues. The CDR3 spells CATSDMTAEAFF. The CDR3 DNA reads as TGTGCCACCAGTGATATGACGGCCGAAGCTTTCTTT.

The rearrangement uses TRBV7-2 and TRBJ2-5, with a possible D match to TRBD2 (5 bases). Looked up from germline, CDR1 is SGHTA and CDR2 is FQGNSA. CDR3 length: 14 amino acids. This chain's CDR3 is CVNSLKSKLGAQYF. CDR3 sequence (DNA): TGTGTCAACAGCTTAAAATCCAAGCTCGGGGCCCAGTACTTC.

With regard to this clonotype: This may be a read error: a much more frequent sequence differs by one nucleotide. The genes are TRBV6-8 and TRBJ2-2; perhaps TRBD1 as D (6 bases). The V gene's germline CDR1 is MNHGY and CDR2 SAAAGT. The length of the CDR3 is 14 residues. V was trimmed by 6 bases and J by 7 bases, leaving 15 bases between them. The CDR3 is CASSTTGLGGELFF. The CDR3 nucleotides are TGTGCCAGCAGCACGACAGGTTTGGGCGGGGAGCTGTTTTTT.

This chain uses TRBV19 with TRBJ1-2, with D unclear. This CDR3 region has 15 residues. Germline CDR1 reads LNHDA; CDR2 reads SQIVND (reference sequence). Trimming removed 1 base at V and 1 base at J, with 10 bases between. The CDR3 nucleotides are TGTGCCAGTAGTATAGTGGCCAGGAGTAACTATGGCTACACCTTC. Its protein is CASSIVARSNYGYTF.

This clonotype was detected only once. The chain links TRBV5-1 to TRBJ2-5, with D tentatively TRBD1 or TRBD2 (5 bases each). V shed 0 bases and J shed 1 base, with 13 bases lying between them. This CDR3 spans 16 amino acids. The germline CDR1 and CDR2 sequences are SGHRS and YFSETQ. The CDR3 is CASSLAIGALQETQYF. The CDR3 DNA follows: TGCGCCAGCAGCTTGGCGATCGGGGCCCTCCAAGAGACCCAGTACTTC. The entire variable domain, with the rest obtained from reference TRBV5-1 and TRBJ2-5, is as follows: KAGVTQTPRYLIKTRGQQVTLSCSPISGHRSVSWYQQTPGQGLQFLFEYFSETQRNKGNFPGRFSGRQFSNSRSEMNVSTLELGDSALYLCASSLAIGALQETQYFGPGTRLLVL.